This TCR beta chain appears in the sequencing data of a study of shared clonotypes between healthy human individuals. Measured with immunoSEQ multiplex PCR; TCRdb has only the in-frame clones, and not every one. The sample gives fewer than 350,000 clones, roughly 84% of which show up once; around 15% is in the top ten. The table lists this clone with many counts. Other DNA sequences within the sample encode an identical CDR3. This TCR was recovered from a man between 18 and 35 years old in good health. Source material: memory CD8+ T cells sorted from blood. Subset here: CD45RO+ cells pooled with CCR7-negative TemRA cells.

CDR3 bases: TGTGCCAGCAGCTTAGGGGTCTACGAGCAGTACTTC. It is translated as CASSLGVYEQYF. The chain recombines TRBV7-9 with TRBJ2-7; D gene uncertain. Germline assignment: CDR1 SEHNR and CDR2 FQNEAQ (reference sequence). This CDR3 is built from 12 residues. V lost 1 base to trimming and J lost 3 bases, with 4 bases between them.